This TCR beta chain was sequenced during a study of cytomegalovirus exposure and HLA in healthy donors. This CDR3 has 13 residues. Germline V lookup: CDR1 MNHEY, CDR2 SVGAGI. Vbeta (60) and Jbeta (13) primers were used in the PCR. Libraries were prepared by immunoSEQ multiplex PCR; TCRdb keeps only in-frame clonotypes and omits some of them. The table lists 210,000 or so clones, 77% of them singletons. Donors in the study were healthy people who gave bone marrow. Specimen: PBMCs. This TCR was recovered from a woman aged 55-75 years in good health and CMV-seropositive. The chain links TRBV6-5 to TRBJ2-5, with D possibly matching TRBD2 (6 bases). The J call may be mistaken, given a closer DNA end match to TRBJ2-7. CDR3 sequence (DNA): TGTGCCAGCAGTTGGGGCGGGGCCTACGAGCAGTACTTC. Amino acids: CASSWGGAYEQYF.